The rows below give T cell receptor beta chains drawn from one sample of a study of blood T cells in healthy people across ages. TCRdb itself ran the 5' RACE reads through MiXCR, one entry per CDR3 protein. The sample records approximately 830,000 distinct CDR3 sequences, around two thirds being singletons. The sample taken for sequencing was blood. The source is a man aged 25-45 years in good health. CDR3s include the opening cysteine and the closing phenylalanine or tryptophan. A D gene is named only where the DNA matches it firmly. Clone size is stated in some rows and not others, as once, few, many or a class when expanded.

. 15 TRBJ2-1 once TRBV25-1 CASSEYRGRGDEQFF TGTGCCAGCAGTGAATATAGGGGCAGGGGGGATGAGCAGTTCTTC
. 16 TRBJ2-7 . TRBV5-1 CASSSAGDRFSYEQYF TGCGCCAGCAGCAGCGCTGGCGACAGATTCTCCTACGAGCAGTACTTC
. 13 TRBJ1-2 . TRBV18 CASSPAFPYGYTF TGTGCCAGCTCCCCAGCATTTCCGTATGGCTACACCTTC
TRBD1 15 TRBJ1-4 . TRBV15 CATSGDSLGGEKLFF TGTGCCACCAGCGGGGACAGTTTAGGAGGAGAAAAACTGTTTTTT
. 15 TRBJ1-4 once TRBV9 CASSPEGARHEKLFF TGTGCCAGCAGCCCAGAAGGGGCCAGACACGAAAAACTGTTTTTT
. 14 TRBJ2-1 . TRBV12-3/TRBV12-4 CVSSPTSAYNEQFF TGTGTCAGCAGTCCCACATCAGCCTACAATGAGCAGTTCTTC
. 15 TRBJ2-3 . TRBV27 CASSSSSPSTDTQYF TGTGCCAGCAGTTCGTCCAGCCCTAGCACAGATACGCAGTATTTT
. 16 TRBJ1-1 few TRBV12-3/TRBV12-4 CASTDEHRGGNTEAFF TGTGCCAGCACCGACGAACATCGGGGTGGGAACACTGAAGCTTTCTTT
. 13 TRBJ1-5 . TRBV30 CAWRRGFNQPQHF TGTGCCTGGAGGAGGGGATTCAATCAGCCCCAGCATTTT
TRBD2 15 TRBJ2-7 . TRBV28 CASSLPAGGVYEQYF TGTGCCAGCAGTTTACCAGCGGGGGGAGTTTACGAGCAGTACTTC
TRBD2 15 TRBJ2-5 . TRBV4-2 CASSRDTSGEGTQYF TGTGCCAGCAGCCGAGACACTAGCGGTGAAGGGACCCAGTACTTC
TRBD1 13 TRBJ2-5 few TRBV7-9 CASSRQGAETQYF TGTGCCAGCAGTAGACAGGGGGCAGAGACCCAGTACTTC
. 14 TRBJ1-4 . TRBV28 CASSFRLNNEKLFF TGTGCCAGCAGTTTTCGGCTGAATAATGAAAAACTGTTTTTT
TRBD2 16 TRBJ2-1 . TRBV27 CASSRSGTRGGNEQFF TGTGCCAGCAGTCGGTCCGGGACTAGAGGAGGCAATGAGCAGTTCTTC
TRBD2 19 TRBJ2-7 . TRBV7-2 CASSSPRGLAGASSYEQYF TGTGCCAGCAGCTCCCCTAGGGGGCTAGCGGGGGCCTCCTCCTACGAGCAGTACTTC
TRBD1 16 TRBJ2-1 . TRBV4-2 CASSPGQGGEYNEQFF TGTGCCAGCAGCCCCGGACAGGGTGGGGAGTACAATGAGCAGTTCTTC
. 14 TRBJ1-2 . TRBV9 CASSVEGGTYGYTF TGTGCCAGCAGCGTAGAAGGGGGGACCTATGGCTACACCTTC